The 17 T cell receptor beta chains given below trace back to one sample, sequenced in a study of T-cell reconstitution after alpha-beta-depleted transplantation in children. TCRbeta library preparation incorporated unique molecular identifiers. TCRdb called the PCR reads again in MiXCR, with one record for every CDR3 protein. The repertoire holds some 200,000 distinct CDR3 sequences, with approximately 15% as singletons. Material: PBMCs from the stem cell graft donor, obtained from the stem cell graft. The source of these receptors is a human donor who donated a stem cell graft to a child with acute lymphoblastic leukemia.

This clonotype was seen more than once but under ten times. V and J are TRBV9 and TRBJ2-7, with 7 bases fitting TRBD1. Trimming took 0 bases from V and 6 from J; bases not matched to a gene: 24. From germline, CDR1 is SGDLS and CDR2 YYNGEE. The CDR3 loop spans 20 amino acids. As DNA, the CDR3 is TGTGCCAGCAGCGTAGCTACAGGACAGGTTCCTTTTCAGGCCCCAGCCGAGCAGTACTTC. Encoded protein: CASSVATGQVPFQAPAEQYF.

The chain couples TRBV19 to TRBJ1-5; D is unresolved. The CDR3 is 14 amino acids. Germline V gene sequence: CDR1 LNHDA, CDR2 SQIVND (reference sequence). The V gene lost 0 bases and the J gene lost 9 bases, with 12 bases spanning the gap. CDR3 DNA: TGTGCCAGTAGTATAGAAACAGCGCCGGGGCCCCAGCATTTT. As protein: CASSIETAPGPQHF.

Ten or more counts support this clonotype. V gene TRBV20-1 combines with J gene TRBJ2-4, with unresolved D. Trimming pared 0 bases from V and 0 bases from J, leaving 9 bases between. The germline gives CDR1 DFQATT, CDR2 SNEGSKA (reference sequence). The length of the CDR3 is 15 residues. In DNA, the CDR3 is TGCAGTGCTAGAGACAGTGACTCAGCCAAAAACATTCAGTACTTC. The encoded protein is CSARDSDSAKNIQYF.

This clonotype was seen repeatedly, ten times or more. CDR3 sequence (DNA): TGTGCCAGCAGTTCGACTAGTAATGCCTACAATGAGCAGTTCTTC. Amino acids: CASSSTSNAYNEQFF. This chain connects TRBV12-3 or TRBV12-4 to TRBJ2-1; a weak D match, TRBD2 (6 bases). Trimming removed 4 bases from V and 2 bases from J, with 12 bases in between. The CDR3 has 15 residues.

CDR3 sequence (DNA): TGTGCCATGGGCCCTGGGGCCCCGGGACAGACCTACAATGAGCAGTTCTTC. It yields the protein CAMGPGAPGQTYNEQFF. The chain has TRBV5-5 and TRBJ2-1; 7 bases are a match to TRBD1. Unmatched junction bases numbered 17, after V lost 9 bases and J lost 2 bases. The CDR3 loop spans 17 amino acids. Germline V gives CDR1 SGHKS, CDR2 YYEKEE (reference sequence).

This clonotype was detected many times. An end of the junction does not agree with germline; a read error may underlie this. The chain uses TRBV12-3 or TRBV12-4 and TRBJ1-1; D may be TRBD1 (5 bases). The CDR3 length is 13 residues. For the CDR3, the DNA is TGCGCCAGCAGCTTGGGACTGAACACTGAAGCTTTCTTT. It encodes CASSLGLNTEAFF.

A remark on this clonotype: A much larger clone lies one base from this, so it may be a read error. This chain joins TRBV29-1 and TRBJ2-1; 7 nucleotides align to TRBD1. After removal of 2 bases from V and 4 bases from J, the junction contained 8 bases not matched to a gene. The CDR3 covers 15 residues. The germline V gene encodes CDR1 SQVTM and CDR2 ANQGSEA. The CDR3 loop reads CSVEPRGQTYNEQFF. Written as DNA, the CDR3 is TGCAGCGTTGAACCTCGGGGACAGACTTACAATGAGCAGTTCTTC.

This clonotype was observed many times. Here the CDR3 DNA reads TGCGCCAGCAGGTTGAGGGGGGTCTCCTACGAGCAGTACTTC. Its protein product is CASRLRGVSYEQYF. The chain employs TRBV5-1 and TRBJ2-7; tentatively, D is TRBD1 or TRBD2 (6 bases each). The CDR3 spans 14 residues. The V and J ends lost 5 bases and 0 bases respectively, with 12 bases between them. Germline loops: CDR1 SGHRS, CDR2 YFSETQ.

Remarks on this clonotype: A read error may be the cause here, since a much bigger clone is one base away. The chain combines TRBV3-1 with TRBJ1-1, with D possibly being TRBD1 (5 bases). Germline CDR1 and CDR2: LGHDT and YNNKEL (reference sequence). This CDR3 region has 15 residues. CDR3 loop: CASCHRTRAGTEAFF. Written as DNA, the CDR3 is TGTGCCAGCTGCCACCGAACCAGGGCAGGCACTGAAGCTTTCTTT.

V and J are TRBV5-1 and TRBJ2-1, with 15 bases matching TRBD2. This CDR3 spans 15 amino acids. V trimming: 5 bases; J trimming: 8 bases; junction bases outside the gene matches: 5. Germline V lookup: CDR1 SGHRS, CDR2 YFSETQ. CDR3 amino acids: CASRRTSGRDHEQFF. The DNA for the CDR3 is TGCGCCAGCAGACGGACTAGCGGGAGGGACCATGAGCAGTTCTTC.

This clonotype was observed a handful of times. This chain joins TRBV7-9 and TRBJ1-2; D is perhaps TRBD1 (5 bases). Looked up from germline, CDR1 is SEHNR and CDR2 is FQNEAQ (reference sequence). Trimming left V 3 bases short and J 8 bases short, with 16 bases between. CDR3 length: 14 residues. The CDR3 loop reads CASSFASGIRGYTF. The CDR3 DNA follows: TGTGCCAGCAGCTTCGCCTCAGGGATCAGGGGCTACACCTTC.

This clonotype was observed a few times. The chain joins TRBV7-9 to TRBJ1-5, with D hard to call. The CDR3 sequence is 13 residues long. V gave up 1 base and J gave up 6 bases, with 7 bases separating them. Germline V CDR1 and CDR2: SEHNR, FQNEAQ (reference sequence). This CDR3 reads CASSLGLSQPQHF. In DNA, the CDR3 is TGTGCCAGCAGCTTAGGGTTAAGTCAGCCCCAGCATTTT.

The gene calls are TRBV18 and TRBJ2-3; possibly TRBD1 for D (6 bases). This CDR3 has 13 residues. The V and J ends lost 4 bases and 4 bases respectively, with 9 bases between them. The germline V gene encodes CDR1 KGHSH and CDR2 LQKENI. CDR3 sequence: CASSRGRADTQYF. DNA for the CDR3: TGTGCCAGCTCACGGGGGCGCGCAGATACGCAGTATTTT.

The chain is built from TRBV7-9 and TRBJ2-5; D ambiguous. This CDR3 has 12 amino acids. Germline CDR1 SEHNR, CDR2 FQNEAQ (reference sequence). V was trimmed by 10 bases and J by 5 bases, leaving 14 bases between them. CDR3 coding DNA: TGTGCCACGTTAGAGGCAGGCGAGACCCAGTACTTC. Translation: CATLEAGETQYF.

This rearrangement joins TRBV7-9 to TRBJ2-7, with TRBD2 identical over 7 bases. The V gene end was trimmed by 1 base and the J gene end by 2 bases; junction bases not matched to a gene: 8. The germline V gene has CDR1 SEHNR and CDR2 FQNEAQ (reference sequence). This CDR3 is 16 amino acids long. This CDR3 is CASSLEPGGGTYEQYF. Here the CDR3 DNA reads TGTGCCAGCAGCTTAGAGCCGGGAGGCGGGACCTACGAGCAGTACTTC.

This clonotype was seen ten or more times. The J gene is TRBJ2-1, the V gene TRBV12-3 or TRBV12-4; 8 nucleotides match TRBD2. This CDR3 comprises 16 residues. Trimming at V came to 5 bases and at J to 4 bases, leaving 10 bases not matched to a gene. CDR3 region: CASSPRLAGVYNEQFF. The CDR3 nucleotides read TGTGCCAGCAGTCCCAGGCTAGCGGGCGTATACAATGAGCAGTTCTTC.

The rearrangement joins TRBV21-1 to TRBJ2-1; TRBD2 reflects the table's D call only, with no check against the DNA. TRBV21-1 is a pseudogene. The CDR3 extends over 16 amino acids. As DNA, the CDR3 is TGTGCCGGGCAGCCCTTTGAAGCGGGAGGGCCGAGTGAGCAGTTCTTC. It codes for CAGQPFEAGGPSEQFF.